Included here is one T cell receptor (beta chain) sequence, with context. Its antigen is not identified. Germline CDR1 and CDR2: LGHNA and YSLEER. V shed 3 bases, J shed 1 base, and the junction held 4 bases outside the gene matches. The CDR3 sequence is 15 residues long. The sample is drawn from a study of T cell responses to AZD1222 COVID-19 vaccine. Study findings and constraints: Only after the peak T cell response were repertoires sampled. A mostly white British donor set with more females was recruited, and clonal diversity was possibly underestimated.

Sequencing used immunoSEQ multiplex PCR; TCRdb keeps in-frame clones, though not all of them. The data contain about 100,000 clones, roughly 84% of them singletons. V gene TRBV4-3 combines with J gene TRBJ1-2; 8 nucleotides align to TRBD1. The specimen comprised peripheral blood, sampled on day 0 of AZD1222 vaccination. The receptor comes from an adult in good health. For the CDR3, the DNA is TGCGCCAGCAGCCATGACAGGGGCTTTAACTATGGCTACACCTTC. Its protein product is CASSHDRGFNYGYTF.